This TCR beta chain stems from a study of cytomegalovirus exposure and HLA in healthy donors. Study outcomes and limitations: The study flagged 150 to 200 TCR beta chains as cytomegalovirus-associated. Most sequenced TCRs were rare (though some public TCRs occurred in many donors).

Germline values: CDR1 KGHSH, CDR2 LQKENI. This CDR3 has 16 residues. V was shortened by 5 bases and J by 0 bases, with 11 bases between the two germline ends. Note on this clone: The antigen is not known.

The protocol was immunoSEQ multiplex PCR, while the TCRdb copy is restricted to in-frame clones and leaves out a portion. Of about 160,000 clones detected, about 88% appear once; the ten largest clones hold about 2.2%. This chain uses TRBV18 with TRBJ2-6; possibly TRBD2 for D (6 bases). This TCR was sampled from a woman between 18 and 30 years old in good health and CMV-seronegative. The source material was PBMCs. The CDR3 loop is CASSRTTGSGANVLTF. The CDR3 DNA follows: TGTGCCAGCTCAAGGACTACAGGCTCTGGGGCCAACGTCCTGACTTTC.